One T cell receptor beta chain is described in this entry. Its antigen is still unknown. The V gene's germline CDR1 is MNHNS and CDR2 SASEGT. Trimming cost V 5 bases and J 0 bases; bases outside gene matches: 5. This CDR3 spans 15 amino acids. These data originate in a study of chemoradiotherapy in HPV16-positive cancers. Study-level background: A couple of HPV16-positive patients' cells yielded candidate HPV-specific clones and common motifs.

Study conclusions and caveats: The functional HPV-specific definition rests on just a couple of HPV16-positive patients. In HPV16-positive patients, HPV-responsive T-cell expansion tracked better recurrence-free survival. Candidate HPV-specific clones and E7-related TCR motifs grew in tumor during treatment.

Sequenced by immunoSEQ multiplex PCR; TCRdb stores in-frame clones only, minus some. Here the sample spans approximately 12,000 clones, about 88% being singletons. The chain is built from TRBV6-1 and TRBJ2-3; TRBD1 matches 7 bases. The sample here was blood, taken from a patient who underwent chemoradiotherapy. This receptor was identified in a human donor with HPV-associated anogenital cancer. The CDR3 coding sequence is TGTGCCAGCAGTACCCGGGACAGAAGCACAGATACGCAGTATTTT. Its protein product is CASSTRDRSTDTQYF.